A selection of T cell receptor beta chains follows, all from one sample in a study of T-cell reconstitution after alpha-beta-depleted transplantation in children. Via MiXCR, TCRdb re-called the PCR reads, giving one row per CDR3 protein. The sample records some 180,000 distinct CDR3 sequences, approximately 6.9% being singletons. This material consisted of PBMCs, taken before TCRalphabeta/CD19-depleted stem cell transplant. The receptors originated from a boy aged 2 to 10 with acute lymphoblastic leukemia, due to receive a stem cell transplant. CDR3s include the opening cysteine and the closing phenylalanine or tryptophan. A D gene is named only where the DNA matches it firmly. Size tells how often a clone was seen (once, few, many) or the class of an expanded clone, and some rows leave it out.

d_gene | j_gene | v_gene | abundance | CDR3nt | CDR3aa
NA | TRBJ1-1 | TRBV28 | many | TGTGCCACCTCCTACAACCTGAACACTGAAGCTTTCTTT | CATSYNLNTEAFF
NA | TRBJ2-5 | TRBV28 | few | TGTGCCAGCAGTTTAAGTGGAGTAGGAGAGACCCAGTACTTC | CASSLSGVGETQYF
NA | TRBJ1-1 | TRBV5-5 | NA | TGTGCCAGCAGCCGTAAGGGGGACACTGAAGCTTTCTTT | CASSRKGDTEAFF
NA | TRBJ2-1 | TRBV11-1 | few | TGTGCCAGCAGCTTAGGATGGCTAGGTACGATCGGCTCCTACAATGAGCAGTTCTTC | CASSLGWLGTIGSYNEQFF
NA | TRBJ1-1 | TRBV29-1 | many | TGCAGCGACTACAGTCCCACCATGAACACTGAAGCTTTCTTT | CSDYSPTMNTEAFF
NA | TRBJ2-1 | TRBV2 | many | TGTGCCAGCATGCGGGAAACACTCTACAATGAGCAGTTCTTC | CASMRETLYNEQFF
NA | TRBJ2-5 | TRBV7-9 | few | TGTGCCAGCACCATAAGGGGGGGCCAAGAGACCCAGTACTTC | CASTIRGGQETQYF
TRBD2 | TRBJ2-7 | TRBV3-1 | few | TGTGCCAGCAGCCCGAGGCCGGGAGGGCCTTACGAGCAGTACTTC | CASSPRPGGPYEQYF
TRBD1 | TRBJ2-1 | TRBV12-3/TRBV12-4 | few | TGTGCCAGCAGGGATGACAGGGAAGGTGAGCAGTTCTTC | CASRDDREGEQFF
TRBD2 | TRBJ2-7 | TRBV12-3/TRBV12-4 | many | TGTGCCAGCAGTGCAACTCCGGGACTAGCCCTTTCCTACGAGCAGTACTTC | CASSATPGLALSYEQYF
TRBD2 | TRBJ2-7 | TRBV7-2 | many | TGTGCCAGCAGCTCTCTAGCGGGGGTTGACTACGAGCAGTACTTC | CASSSLAGVDYEQYF
NA | TRBJ2-5 | TRBV7-9 | few | TGTGCCAGCAGCTTAGCCCGGACCGCCGGGGAGACCCAGTACTTC | CASSLARTAGETQYF
NA | TRBJ2-5 | TRBV5-1 | NA | TGCGCCAGCAGCTTGGGTTTAACCAACCAAGAGACCCAGTACTTC | CASSLGLTNQETQYF
NA | TRBJ1-5 | TRBV7-2 | NA | TGTGCCAGCAGCTTACGGGGAGATAGCAATCATCCCCAGCATTTT | CASSLRGDSNHPQHF
TRBD2 | TRBJ2-3 | TRBV11-2 | NA | TGTGCCAGCAGCTTAGATAAACGGGGGGGCACAGATACGCAGTATTTT | CASSLDKRGGTDTQYF
NA | TRBJ2-5 | TRBV29-1 | NA | TGCAGCGTAATTACAGGCCAAGAGACCCAGTACTTC | CSVITGQETQYF
TRBD1 | TRBJ1-5 | TRBV20-1 | many | TGCAGTGCTAGCCCAGGGGGCGCATATAGCAATCAGCCCCAGCATTTT | CSASPGGAYSNQPQHF
TRBD1 | TRBJ1-1 | TRBV19 | NA | TGTGCCAGTACCTTACGACAGGGGTGGACTGAAGCTTTCTTT | CASTLRQGWTEAFF
TRBD2 | TRBJ2-7 | TRBV18 | NA | TGTGCCAGCTCACCCGGGGGGGAGTCCGAGCAGTACTTC | CASSPGGESEQYF
NA | TRBJ2-1 | TRBV11-3 | many | TGTGCCAGCAGCACTCCCTTTCCTCCGGGGCCCTACAATGAGCAGTTCTTC | CASSTPFPPGPYNEQFF
NA | TRBJ2-2 | TRBV12-3/TRBV12-4 | NA | TGTGCCAGCAACGTATTCCAGGGAGACGGGGAGCTGTTTTTT | CASNVFQGDGELFF
NA | TRBJ2-3 | TRBV18 | few | TGTGCCAGCTCACCACCGCTGACTGGGACCGCAGATACGCAGTATTTT | CASSPPLTGTADTQYF
TRBD1 | TRBJ1-1 | TRBV29-1 | many | TGCAGCGTTGGGGCAGGGGGTATGTTTCATGAAGCTTTCTTT | CSVGAGGMFHEAFF
TRBD1 | TRBJ1-2 | TRBV10-3 | NA | TGTGCCACCACGGACAGGGCGGACTATGTCTACACCTTC | CATTDRADYVYTF
TRBD1 | TRBJ2-1 | TRBV12-3/TRBV12-4 | many | TGTGCCAGCAGTTCCAGGGACAGGGCAGCCAATGAGCAGTTCTTC | CASSSRDRAANEQFF
NA | TRBJ2-5 | TRBV7-2 | few | TGTGCCAGCAGCTTAAGAGTACTAGACCAAGAGACCCAGTACTTC | CASSLRVLDQETQYF
NA | TRBJ2-7 | TRBV28 | many | TGTGCCAGCAGCGGAGCCAGGGAAAACCGGTACTTC | CASSGARENRYF
NA | TRBJ1-4 | TRBV5-4 | many | TGTGCCAGCAGCTTGCGTGGACAGCGCGGGAAACTGTTTTTT | CASSLRGQRGKLFF
NA | TRBJ2-5 | TRBV20-1 | many | TGCAGTGCTAGTCAGTTTGAGCGGATCCAAGAGACCCAGTACTTC | CSASQFERIQETQYF
NA | TRBJ2-3 | TRBV7-9 | many | TGTGCCAGCAGCCAACCCCCAGATACGCAGTATTTT | CASSQPPDTQYF
TRBD1 | TRBJ1-5 | TRBV20-1 | many | TGCAGTGCTAGTGAGGGGGCGGGTGGCAATCAGCCCCAGCATTTT | CSASEGAGGNQPQHF
TRBD2 | TRBJ2-3 | TRBV12-5 | NA | TGTGCTAGTGCCCCCGGGACTACTAGCACAGATACGCAGTATTTT | CASAPGTTSTDTQYF
NA | TRBJ1-1 | TRBV6-5 | few | TGTGCCAGCAGCCTAGACGGAGCGAACACTGAAGCTTTCTTT | CASSLDGANTEAFF
TRBD2 | TRBJ2-1 | TRBV6-1 | many | TGTGCCAGCATCCGACTAGCGGGAGCGGACAATGAGCAGTTCTTC | CASIRLAGADNEQFF
NA | TRBJ1-2 | TRBV28 | many | TGTGCCAGCAGTTTCGAAGGGGCCGCTTTCCGCTATGGCTACACCTTC | CASSFEGAAFRYGYTF
NA | TRBJ2-5 | TRBV7-9 | many | TGTGCCAGCAGCTTAAGTTCGGTACAAGAGACCCAGTACTTC | CASSLSSVQETQYF
NA | TRBJ2-3 | TRBV28 | many | TGTGCCAGCAGTTTCACCACAGATACGCAGTATTTT | CASSFTTDTQYF
NA | TRBJ2-2 | TRBV11-3 | NA | TGTGCCAGCAGCCCCCGGGACGGTAAAACCGGGGAGCTGTTTTTT | CASSPRDGKTGELFF
TRBD2 | TRBJ2-1 | TRBV20-1 | NA | TGCTGCGCTAGAGACATCAGGGATCGGGAGGATGAACTAGCGGAGTTCTTC | CCARDIRDREDELAEFF
NA | TRBJ1-6 | TRBV4-2 | many | TGTGCCAGCAGCTCCCGGGACGGGGATTCACCCCTCCACTTT | CASSSRDGDSPLHF
NA | TRBJ2-7 | TRBV10-3 | few | TGTGCCATCAGTGAGGGGAGCTCCTACGAGCAGTACTTC | CAISEGSSYEQYF
TRBD1 | TRBJ2-7 | TRBV28 | NA | TGTGCCAGCAGCTTACAGGGGTGGGGTGGTGAGCAGTACTTC | CASSLQGWGGEQYF
NA | TRBJ2-7 | TRBV7-9 | many | TGTGCCAGCAGCTTAGAGGACAGATCCCCTCCCGAATTC | CASSLEDRSPPEF
TRBD1 | TRBJ2-7 | TRBV20-1 | many | TGCAGTGCTCGAAATCAGGGGGCGCAAGAGCAGTACTTC | CSARNQGAQEQYF
NA | TRBJ1-5 | TRBV20-1 | few | TGCAGTGCTAATGCCTTAACGGGGGGCGGTCAGCCCCAGCATTTT | CSANALTGGGQPQHF
NA | TRBJ1-2 | TRBV20-1 | few | TGCAGTGCTAACGAAGGGAACTATGGCTACACCTTC | CSANEGNYGYTF
NA | TRBJ2-7 | TRBV3-1 | many | TGTGCCAGCAGCCAGGCACACGACTACGGAGAGCAGTACTTC | CASSQAHDYGEQYF
TRBD1 | TRBJ1-2 | TRBV4-3 | many | TGCGCCAGCAGCCGCAGGGGGAGTGATGGCTACACCTTC | CASSRRGSDGYTF
NA | TRBJ2-3 | TRBV5-1 | many | TGCGCCAGCAGCTTGGCACTGTCCCGGGACATCACAGATACGCAGTATTTT | CASSLALSRDITDTQYF
NA | TRBJ2-3 | TRBV5-5 | many | TGTGCCAGCAGCTTGGGTGGGGCTGTCACAGATACGCAGTATTTT | CASSLGGAVTDTQYF
NA | TRBJ1-1 | TRBV5-5 | NA | TGTGCCAGCAGCTTGGTCTCGGGGAACACTGAAGCTTTCTTT | CASSLVSGNTEAFF
TRBD2 | TRBJ2-5 | TRBV24-1 | few | TGTGCCACCAGTGTAACCGGGACTAGCGGGAGGTTTCTGGAGACCCAGTACTTC | CATSVTGTSGRFLETQYF
NA | TRBJ2-1 | TRBV5-1 | NA | TGCGCCAGCAGCTCAGAGTCCTCAGAGCAGTTCTTC | CASSSESSEQFF
TRBD1 | TRBJ2-1 | TRBV2 | many | TGTGCCAGCAAGGGGACAGGGGGTCAGAGTGAGCAGTTCTTC | CASKGTGGQSEQFF
NA | TRBJ2-7 | TRBV6-2/TRBV6-3 | NA | TGTGCCAGCAGCCGAGACGGAGCCTACGAGCAGTACTTC | CASSRDGAYEQYF
TRBD1 | TRBJ2-7 | TRBV12-3/TRBV12-4 | many | TGTGCCAGCAGTGGGACAGGGGGCTACGAGCAGTACTTC | CASSGTGGYEQYF
NA | TRBJ2-5 | TRBV20-1 | NA | TGCAGTGCCCAGACTAGAGGGGAGACCCAGTACTTC | CSAQTRGETQYF